What follows describes a single T cell receptor (beta chain). This clone was seen at least ten times. The antigen it binds to is not known. No per-base quality is available; no much larger clone lies one base away. The same CDR3 arises from other DNA sequences in this sample as well. Donors were healthy HIV-negative adults with no recently reported acute infections or vaccinations. Every donor was a Caucasian adult living in Nashville, Tennessee, USA. The CD8 memory samples were a combination of magnetically selected CD45RO+ cells and CCR7-negative CD45RA+ effector memory (TemRA) cells. After blood collection by leukapheresis, PBMCs were isolated using Ficoll-Histopaque density gradient centrifugation and then cryopreserved in the vapor phase of liquid nitrogen. Analytical flow cytometry was used to check the purity and quantity of every magnetically sorted T cell population. Genomic DNA was isolated from each sorted fraction and quantified by UV absorbance on a Nanodrop 2000c.

The CDR3 sequence holds 15 residues, the cysteine and phenylalanine included. The retained sequence is limited to the CDR3, 45 bases, with the frame set at the first base. Taken from the germline V gene, the CDR1 and CDR2 loops are MGHRA and YSYEKL. Relative to germline, V is missing 5 bases and J is missing 0 bases, with 6 bases of the junction outside any gene match. This sample was taken from a study of shared clonotypes between healthy human individuals (dated by TCRdb to 2018 to 2021). As for the study more broadly: Two women and a few men aged 18 to 49 years were included in the cohort. Per donor, three plates each were used for CD4 naive and CD4 memory, two for CD8 naive, and one for CD8 memory. To estimate repertoire size and how much clonotypes are shared between individuals, the study performed deep sequencing of blood TCR repertoires from about five healthy adults. Different laboratories and diverse techniques were used to prepare libraries and sequence TCR repertoires, to increase sequencing depth and limit assay-specific biases. Each donor's leukapheresis produced roughly between roughly 0.85 and 10 billion PBMCs.

Study-wide conclusions, independent of this receptor: Even with the large sequencing depth, rarefaction of the sorted-subset datasets indicated that sequencing was incomplete. Pairwise subsampling led to the expectation that sequencing depth would affect the degree of clonotype sharing among donors. Naive subsets generally had larger estimated clonotype richness than memory subsets. Because the study included a small number of donors, the genetic and exposure-history diversity represented was limited. Higher generation probabilities were observed for clonotypes shared by all four sorted-subset donors than for non-shared clonotypes. Only blood was sampled, and tissue TCR repertoires likely differ from those in blood. Sharing across several donors was observed for about 4.8% of naive CD4, over 3% of naive CD8, 2% to 2.5% of memory CD4, and about 0.39% of memory CD8 clonotypes.

TCR CDR3 regions were amplified from genomic DNA by multiplex PCR using the deep immunoSEQ assay. For each cell subset, the extracted genomic DNA was distributed evenly across all wells of several immunoSEQ 96-well plates, and each plate served as one replicate. Each replicate PCR for sorted subsets received about 210 ng genomic DNA, equal to 30,000 or so T cell genomes. The purified libraries were quantified using a Qubit 3.0 fluorometer, sized with a Bioanalyzer 2100, and then quantified again using the KAPA Library Quantification kit. A separate single-read 150-cycle Illumina NextSeq 550 flow cell was used to sequence each immunoSEQ 96-well plate. Concerning the study's data processing: Because the immunoSEQ output included only junctional sequences and no quality scores, the filtering could not be the same as the filtering used for full-length reads. To assign V/J genes and CDR3, sequences were annotated against IMGT germline references using PyIR, a Python wrapper for IgBLAST v1.9. Reads were filtered out if the reads had weak V/J assignments (E-value above 1e-6), no CDR3, stop codons, out-of-frame junctions, or ambiguous translated residues. V3J clonotypes were defined as sequences sharing an identical inferred V gene, J gene, and CDR3 amino acid sequence. To compute the percentage overlap between repertoires, the number of shared unique clonotypes was divided by the size of the smaller repertoire. Repertoire richness was assessed with RTK rarefaction, the Chao1 estimator, and Recon v2.1 estimates of unobserved clonotypes. Generation probabilities were computed with OLGA for all TCRbeta clonotypes obtained by the gDNA method from several donors. TCRdb mirrors the immuneACCESS table, restricted to in-frame sequences. Some clones are absent from its copies; in checked studies, under half trace to an unresolved V gene, and the reason for the others is unknown. The V and J calls and clone size come from that table; D and trimming were worked out from the DNA. The sample data list around 690,000 clones, and 80% to 95% of these were observed just once. The ten largest account for 30% to 40% of the sample.

The sequence was collected from a man aged 18 to 29 in good health. Some clones in this sample may be carry-over from other donors' samples. The specimen was memory CD8+ T cells from PBMCs. The sample's cell subset or site label is to be understood as: CD45RO+ cells pooled with CCR7-negative TemRA cells. The receptor chain draws on TRBV4-1 and TRBJ1-1, and 7 junctional nucleotides match TRBD1. In nucleotide form, the sequence is TGCGCCAGCAGCTATAGGGGACAGTTGAACACTGAAGCTTTCTTT. The resulting protein is CASSYRGQLNTEAFF.